This TCR beta chain was sequenced during a study of cytomegalovirus exposure and HLA in healthy donors. In the study overall: Counted in an early data release were 85 million or so unique TCRs from HLA-typed donors. General study findings and limits: Several of the most significant clusters appeared, in a later analysis, to be linked to common viral pathogens. In a later analysis, DRB1 alleles had the most associated TCRs; HLA-C alleles the fewest.

A note on this clone: What it binds is not known.

The CDR3 is made up of 15 amino acids. The V gene end was trimmed by 4 bases and the J gene end by 5 bases; junction bases not matched to a gene: 5. Per germline, CDR1 LNHNV and CDR2 YYDKDF (reference sequence). Primers included in the PCR were 60 Vbeta and 13 Jbeta primers. Sequencing was performed with immunoSEQ multiplex PCR; in TCRdb, only in-frame clones are kept and a portion is missing. The profile shows about 140,000 clones, about three quarters of them singletons. Specimen: PBMCs. The genes are TRBV15 and TRBJ2-5; TRBD2 aligns across 12 bases. The source of this sequence is a woman aged 40 to 50 in good health and CMV-seronegative. Written as DNA, the CDR3 is TGTGCCACCAGCAAGACTAGCGGGGGTGAGGAGACCCAGTACTTC. Protein product: CATSKTSGGEETQYF.